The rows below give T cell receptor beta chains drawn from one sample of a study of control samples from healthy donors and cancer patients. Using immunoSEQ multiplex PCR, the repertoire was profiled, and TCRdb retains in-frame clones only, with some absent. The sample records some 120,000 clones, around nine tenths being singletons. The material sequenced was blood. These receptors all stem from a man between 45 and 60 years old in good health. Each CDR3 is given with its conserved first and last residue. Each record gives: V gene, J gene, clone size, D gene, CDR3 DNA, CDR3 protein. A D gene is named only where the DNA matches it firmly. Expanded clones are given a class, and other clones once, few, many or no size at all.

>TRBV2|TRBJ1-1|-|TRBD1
TGTGCCAGCGTTCAAAACAGGGGGCGGGCTGAAGCTTTCTTT
CASVQNRGRAEAFF
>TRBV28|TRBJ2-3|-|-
TGTGCCAGCAGTTTCTCCGTCGACAGCCCTAGCACAGATACGCAGTATTTT
CASSFSVDSPSTDTQYF
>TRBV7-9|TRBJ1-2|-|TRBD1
TGTGCCAGCAGCGTGACTTCCGGGACAGGGGTTTTTGGCTACACCTTC
CASSVTSGTGVFGYTF
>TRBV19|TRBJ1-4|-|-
TGTGCCAGTAGTATCCAGCGAGGGGAAAAACTGTTTTTT
CASSIQRGEKLFF
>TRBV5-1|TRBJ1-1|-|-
TGCGCCAGCAGCTTAAGTCAGGGGCTTGCTGAAGCTTTCTTT
CASSLSQGLAEAFF
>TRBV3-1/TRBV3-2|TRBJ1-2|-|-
TGTGCCAGCAGCTACTCCGGGACATCCCAGGGGTATGGCTACACCTTC
CASSYSGTSQGYGYTF
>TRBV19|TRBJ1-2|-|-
TGTGCCCGCGCCCGTCTCTCCACAGCTTATGGCTACACCTTC
CARARLSTAYGYTF
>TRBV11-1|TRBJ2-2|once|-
TGTGCCAGCAGCTTTCTGTCGGCCGGGGAGCTGTTTTTT
CASSFLSAGELFF
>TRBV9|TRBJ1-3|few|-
TGTGCCAGCAGCGAGTACATGCACCTCGGAGGGGCCTCTGGAAACACCATATATTTT
CASSEYMHLGGASGNTIYF
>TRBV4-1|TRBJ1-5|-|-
TGCGCCAGCAGCCAAGAACAGAGAAGCAATCAGCCCCAGCATTTT
CASSQEQRSNQPQHF
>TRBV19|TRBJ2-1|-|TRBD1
TGTGCCAGTAGTATTGGACAGGGGATTTCAAATGAGCAGTTCTTC
CASSIGQGISNEQFF
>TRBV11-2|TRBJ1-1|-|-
TGTGCCAGCAGTCCATCAACTGAAGCTTTCTTT
CASSPSTEAFF
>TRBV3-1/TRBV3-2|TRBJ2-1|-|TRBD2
TGTGCCAGCAGCCAAACCTGGACTAGCCTCATGTACAATGAGCAGTTCTTC
CASSQTWTSLMYNEQFF
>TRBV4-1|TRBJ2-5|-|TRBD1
TGCGCCAGCAGCCAAGGACAGGGGGCCGGTAGGAGACTTAAGTACTTC
CASSQGQGAGRRLKYF
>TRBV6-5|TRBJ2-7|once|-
TGTGCCAGCAGTTACGCCAGACAGAGGGAGCAGTACTTC
CASSYARQREQYF
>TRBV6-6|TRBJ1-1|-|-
TGTGCCAGCAGTTACTCGCAATTTTTAGGGAACACTGAAGCTTTCTTT
CASSYSQFLGNTEAFF
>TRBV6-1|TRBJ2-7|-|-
TGTGCCAGCAGTGAACAGGTTACCTACGAGCAGTACTTC
CASSEQVTYEQYF
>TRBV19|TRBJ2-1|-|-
TGTGCCAGTAGTATATTAGACTACTACAATGAGCAGTTCTTC
CASSILDYYNEQFF
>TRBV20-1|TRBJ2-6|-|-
TGCAGTGCTAGTGGGCAGGGGGGAGGGGCCAACGTCCTGACTTTC
CSASGQGGGANVLTF
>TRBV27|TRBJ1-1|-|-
TGTGCCAGCAGTTGGGCGCGGGGGGGGAACACTGAAGCTTTCTTT
CASSWARGGNTEAFF
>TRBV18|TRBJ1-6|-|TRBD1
TGTGCCAGCTCAGGCGGGACAGACAGTTCACCCCTCCACTTT
CASSGGTDSSPLHF
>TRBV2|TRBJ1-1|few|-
TGTGCCAGCAGTGGTATGGGGCTGGCTTTCTTT
CASSGMGLAFF
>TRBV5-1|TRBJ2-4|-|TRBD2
TGCGCCAGCAGCGGTGGACTAGGATGGGGCAAAAACATTCAGTACTTC
CASSGGLGWGKNIQYF
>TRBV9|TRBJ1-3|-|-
TGTGCCAGCAGCCCGACTACCTCTGGTTCCTCCCAAAACACCATATATTTT
CASSPTTSGSSQNTIYF
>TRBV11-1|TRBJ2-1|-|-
TGTGCCAGCAGCTTAGCCCGCGAAGTTCAATTAAGGGTCTTC
CASSLAREVQLRVF
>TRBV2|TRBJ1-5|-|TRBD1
TGTGCCAGCACGCAGGACAGGGGCAATCAGCCCCAGCATTTT
CASTQDRGNQPQHF
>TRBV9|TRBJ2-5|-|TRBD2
TGTGCCAGCAGCGTGGGACTAGCGGGGGGATCACAAGAGACCCAGTACTTC
CASSVGLAGGSQETQYF
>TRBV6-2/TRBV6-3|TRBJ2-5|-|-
TGTGCCAGCAGCCCCGTCCGAACGAAGACCCAGTACTTC
CASSPVRTKTQYF
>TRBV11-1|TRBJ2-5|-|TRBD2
TGTGCCAGCAGCGATCGACTAGCGGGGGCAGGGGAGACCCAGTACTTC
CASSDRLAGAGETQYF
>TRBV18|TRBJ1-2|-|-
TGCGCCAGCTCACCACCTTCAGTTACCAACTATGGCTACACCTTC
CASSPPSVTNYGYTF
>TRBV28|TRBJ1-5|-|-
TGTGCCAGCCGGACATCGTCTTATCAGCCCCAGCATTTT
CASRTSSYQPQHF
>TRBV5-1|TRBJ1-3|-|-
TGCGCCAGCAGCTCACCGGACAGCTCTGGAAACACCATATATTTT
CASSSPDSSGNTIYF